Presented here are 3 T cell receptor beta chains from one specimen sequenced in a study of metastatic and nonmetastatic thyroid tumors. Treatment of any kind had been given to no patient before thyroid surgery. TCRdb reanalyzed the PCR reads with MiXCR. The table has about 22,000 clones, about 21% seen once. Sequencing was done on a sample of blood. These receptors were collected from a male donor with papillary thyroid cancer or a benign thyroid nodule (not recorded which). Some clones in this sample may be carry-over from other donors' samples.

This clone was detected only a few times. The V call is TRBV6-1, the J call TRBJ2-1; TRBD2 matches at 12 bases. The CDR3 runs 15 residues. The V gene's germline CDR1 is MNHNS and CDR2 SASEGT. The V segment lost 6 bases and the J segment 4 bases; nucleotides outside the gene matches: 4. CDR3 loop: CASSPGLAGYNEQFF. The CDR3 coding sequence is TGTGCCAGCAGCCCGGGACTAGCGGGTTACAATGAGCAGTTCTTC.

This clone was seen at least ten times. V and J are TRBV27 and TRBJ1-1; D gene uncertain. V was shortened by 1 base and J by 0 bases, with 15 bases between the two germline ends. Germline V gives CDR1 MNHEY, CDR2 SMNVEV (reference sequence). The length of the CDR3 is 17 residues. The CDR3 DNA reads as TGTGCCAGCAGTTTATTAGGCGGGGAAAGGCTGAACACTGAAGCTTTCTTT. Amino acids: CASSLLGGERLNTEAFF.

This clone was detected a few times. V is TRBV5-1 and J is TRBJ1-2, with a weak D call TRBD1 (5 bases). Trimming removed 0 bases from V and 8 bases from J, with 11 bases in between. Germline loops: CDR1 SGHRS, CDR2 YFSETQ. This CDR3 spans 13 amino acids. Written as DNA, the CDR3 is TGCGCCAGCAGCTTGGGACAGCGATCGGGCTACACCTTC. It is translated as CASSLGQRSGYTF.